The sequence of this TCR beta chain was determined in a study of cytomegalovirus exposure and HLA in healthy donors (TCRdb year 2017). About the full investigation: In an earlier analysis of 587 of the donors, 276 Gb of sequence data and 90 million to 130 million unique TCR beta sequences from 150 million to 200 million T cells were reported. High-throughput TCR immunosequencing, statistical association of individual TCRs with disease status, and machine learning were combined to predict cytomegalovirus infection status. About 280 gigabases of sequencing data and tens of millions of unique TCR sequences were included in an early release covering around 650 HLA-typed donors. To study patterns of TCR occurrence, a later analysis re-analyzed previously published TCR beta repertoires from around 670 donors and added high-resolution HLA genotyping. Across about 380 genotyped donors of the cohort, an average of about 240,000 unique TCR beta nucleotide sequences per donor were sequenced, and roughly 17% of those sequences were non-productive. The T cell repertoires of around 730 subjects were profiled by immunosequencing and related to cytomegalovirus serostatus. Donor age, sex, ethnicity and CMV serostatus were compiled together with the repertoire data. Every repertoire in the discovery cohort had been generated on one and the same sequencing platform. Several DR-DQ haplotypes were handled as single units for association and clustering because linkage in the cohort was strong. A later genetic analysis used genome-wide SNP genotypes for 398 of the 666 donors, treating that subset as a discovery cohort. A separate validation cohort of approximately 120 different subjects was used in addition to the roughly 620-subject first cohort. Of the roughly 390 genotyped donors, 81% were placed in the genetic ancestry cluster associated with self-reported Caucasian donors. An earlier analysis of around 540 of the donors applied high-throughput TCR beta sequencing to assess whether each TCR beta V gene segment acted as functional or pseudogenic. Rather than drawing on any new phenotypic data, the later analysis identified candidate immune exposures from TCR beta sequences and the way those sequences occurred across donors. Typing coverage differed by locus: A, B, C, DRB1 and DQB1 were typed in roughly 620-640 donors, DQA1 in approximately 520, DPA1 in nearly 610, and DPB1 in just under 490. The study aimed to test whether signatures of past pathogen exposure could be identified by cataloging public T cell receptors. HLA typing included class I and class II loci at four-digit resolution. What the research found in general, with its limitations: A later analysis associated 16,951 TCR beta sequences with specific HLA alleles at a false discovery rate of 0.05. A further reported finding was that TCR beta sequences accurately predicted the HLA-A and HLA-B alleles for most subjects in the first cohort. According to a later analysis, most CMV-associated TCR beta chains appeared to be HLA-restricted, and the HLA associations seemed to be driven largely by CMV exposure. According to a later analysis, parvovirus B19, influenza, CMV and Epstein-Barr virus appeared linked to several top co-occurrence clusters. Because counts were too low, fewer than 20 rarely observed V segments, including chromosome 9 orphons, were excluded from the earlier analysis of about 500 of the donors. Cytomegalovirus status was reported to be diagnosed by the classifier with high specificity and sensitivity in both the original and validation cohorts. When HLA alleles, especially DR and DQ, strongly co-occurred, attributing TCR associations to individual alleles was difficult. Across donors, most TCR sequences were observed very rarely, whereas some public TCRs were present in many individuals. Because some donors lacked HLA typing at each locus, the association tests relied only on the typed subset. A cluster of highly shared sequence variants was judged likely to be a technical artifact of the sequencing pipeline. Because the 87-base-pair reads could not distinguish some IMGT-functional V segments, including TRBV6-2 and TRBV6-3, those segments were excluded. A later analysis found that HLA-associated TCR beta chains were more clonally expanded and had lower generation probabilities than equally common non-associated chains. V-gene and J-gene trimming of TCR beta chains was associated with a missense DCLRE1C variant in a later genetic analysis, and the association was replicated in an independent cohort. A total of 150 to 200 TCR beta chains were listed by the study as associated with cytomegalovirus. In vitro tests confirmed that a few of the cytomegalovirus-associated TCR beta chains recognize cytomegalovirus antigens. In an earlier analysis of approximately 590 of the donors, most TCR beta V segments were observed in productive rearrangements about 87% or about 30% of the time, broadly matching IMGT annotations. For the cohort, immune exposure information was limited to CMV serostatus. Presence/absence analyses assumed roughly uniform sequencing depth across donors, an assumption that may not hold. Correlated functional status among segregating V segments might reflect linkage disequilibrium, but an unknown experimental factor could not be ruled out. In this cohort, only TCR beta chains were sequenced, and detectable features were limited by the absence of alpha or paired-chain data. It was suggested by the authors that the approach could potentially be generalized to other disease states and immunological phenotypes. A later analysis found that TCR association rates varied across HLA loci, with DRB1 alleles showing the most associated TCRs and HLA-C alleles the fewest. A later genetic analysis reported fewer N-insertions in productive TCRs among donors in an Asian-associated ancestry cluster than the roughly 700-donor mean.

This clone was observed a handful of times. This receptor's antigen is unknown. No qualities accompany the bases; no much larger clone lies one base away. Libraries were prepared through the immunoSEQ multiplex PCR assay. For the multiplex PCR, a mixture combining 60 forward primers for TCR Vbeta segments and 13 reverse primers for TCR Jbeta segments was used. The CDR3 region of rearranged TCR beta genes was amplified from genomic DNA by a multiplex PCR assay. The amplified TCR beta libraries were sequenced on the Illumina HiSeq System as 87-base-pair reads. Under the source paper's analysis protocol: Across the roughly 700 repertoires, a later analysis counted roughly 77 million unique TCR beta chains, roughly 11 million of which were shared by at least two donors. A nearest-neighbor algorithm error-corrected the raw reads and collapsed the reads into unique sequences, merging closely related sequences to remove PCR and sequencing errors. V, D and J gene segments were assigned by aligning CDR3 sequences to IMGT reference sequences. For a sequence to be retained, a match of at least six nucleotides was required to both a V gene segment and a J gene segment. Rearrangements were classified as productive when the CDR3 lacked stop codons and remained in frame with V and J, and all other rearrangements were classified as non-productive. CDR3 was defined according to IMGT convention as the region running from the second conserved V-encoded cysteine to the conserved J-encoded phenylalanine. The earlier analysis of about 640 of the donors excluded any sequence lacking an unambiguous match to a single V gene segment. An earlier analysis of a few hundred of the donors classified V segments as functional when productive rearrangements were above 56.7% and as segregating when the standard deviation between donors was above 5%. A statistical classification framework was built to diagnose cytomegalovirus status from the catalog of TCR beta chain sequences. V and J gene assignment, in a later analysis, came from comparing TCR nucleotide sequences with IMGT/GENE-DB human TR gene sequences. In a later analysis, CDR3 sequences and most-parsimonious VDJ recombination scenarios were assigned using the TCRdist pipeline. In a later analysis, every TCR beta chain was defined by the combination of its CDR3 amino acid sequence and its V-gene family, and reads without a unique V-gene family were dropped. As a way to deal with suspected cross-contamination and a sequencing artifact, a later analysis dropped under 600 nucleotide sequences that were highly shared and had low generation probability. In a later analysis, a clonal expansion index for each public chain was calculated from normalized within-repertoire ranks of inferred template counts. A later analysis computed generation probabilities with a VDJ recombination model fitted to out-of-frame rearrangements, and checked the results against IGoR. In a later analysis, hypergeometric tests were used to score TCR-TCR, TCR-HLA and TCR-CMV co-occurrence, with a repertoire-size bias correction applied to TCR pairs. A later analysis estimated false discovery rates by permuting HLA or CMV assignments 20 times. A later analysis grouped co-occurring TCRs with DBSCAN, adding TCRdist sequence similarity when clustering within HLA-allele-positive subsets. Repertoires with fewer than 30,000 or more than 120,000 public chains, plus five repertoires with anomalous nucleotide sharing, were excluded from co-occurrence clustering. TCRdb took over this immuneACCESS table, retaining in-frame rearrangements with V and J assigned. Such tables are incomplete; in checked studies, under half of the missing clones stem from an unresolved V gene, and the remainder is unexplained. That table supplies the V and J calls and clone size; D and trimming were determined from the DNA. The sample records roughly 110,000 clones, 70% to 80% of which are singletons. 2% to 3% of the sample belongs to the ten largest clones.

Via the germline V gene (reference sequence), CDR1 is MNHNY and CDR2 SVGAGI. After removal of 5 bases from V and 2 bases from J, the junction retains 8 bases not matched to a gene. Spanning cysteine to phenylalanine, the CDR3 consists of 15 amino acids. Just the 45-base CDR3 DNA is kept, in frame starting at base 1. The cohort consisted of some 670 healthy bone marrow donors. At the time of sampling, every cohort member was nominally healthy, though immune exposures that went unrecorded were likely present. The donor was CMV seronegative and was included in the group of 352 seronegative cohort members. Every donor gave a peripheral blood sample, and the peripheral blood mononuclear cells from that sample were used for TCR beta sequencing. Genomic DNA was extracted from the blood cell samples with the Qiagen DNeasy Blood Extraction Kit.

This sequence originates from a man younger than 30 in good health and CMV-seronegative. The rearranged chain carries TRBV6-6 and TRBJ2-7, with 8 central nucleotides matching TRBD1. The sample was PBMCs. The nucleotide sequence reads as follows: TGTGCCAGCAGTACGCCCGGGACAGGCGCCTACGAGCAGTACTTC. Its coded protein is CASSTPGTGAYEQYF.